The 16 T cell receptor beta chains presented below share a single source sample, sequenced in a study of blood T cells in healthy people across ages. Alongside a J-beta primer mix, a sample-barcoded 5' primer served in a second PCR lasting about 6 to 12 cycles. Each CDR3 protein gets one entry after TCRdb re-called the 5' RACE reads with MiXCR. The table records 700,000 or so distinct CDR3 sequences, around a fifth of them present only once. Material for sequencing was blood. These receptors were collected from a man aged 70-80 years in good health.

This clonotype has a handful of counts. V gene TRBV24-1 combines with J gene TRBJ2-3, with D maybe TRBD1 (6 bases). Germline loops: CDR1 KGHDR, CDR2 SFDVKD. The CDR3 length is 15 residues. V lost 3 bases to trimming and J lost 2 bases, with 11 bases between them. In nucleotides, the CDR3 is TGTGCCACCAGTGATCCGGGACACCTCACAGATACGCAGTATTTT. It translates to CATSDPGHLTDTQYF.

This chain uses TRBV20-1 with TRBJ2-2, with TRBD2 matching 11 bases. Germline V CDR1 and CDR2: DFQATT, SNEGSKA (reference sequence). V lost 7 bases to trimming and J lost 7 bases; unmatched junction nucleotides: 8. This CDR3 contains 14 residues. CDR3 protein: CSVAGGPLRGELFF. DNA for the CDR3: TGCAGTGTAGCGGGGGGGCCTCTCCGCGGGGAGCTGTTTTTT.

In DNA form, the CDR3 reads TGCGCCAGCAGCCATCGCAGGGCGACCTACGAGCAGTACGTC. Amino acid sequence: CASSHRRATYEQYV. This sequence joins TRBV4-3 and TRBJ2-5; D is possibly TRBD1 (5 bases). The J call is in doubt because the DNA end fits TRBJ2-7 better. Germline V gene lookup returns CDR1 LGHNA and CDR2 YSLEER. This CDR3 has 14 amino acids.

As regards this clonotype: Compared with germline, one end of the junction differs, possibly owing to a read error. This chain connects TRBV6-6 to TRBJ2-5; weak D call: TRBD1 (5 bases). The assigned J gene may be wrong: the sequence end matches TRBJ2-7 better. This CDR3 is built from 13 residues. CDR1 and CDR2 from the germline V gene are MNHNY and SVGAGI (reference sequence). CDR3 loop: CVSSADSPYEQYF. The DNA of the CDR3 is TGTGTCAGCAGTGCAGACAGCCCCTACGAGCAGTACTTC.

This clonotype has at least ten counts. The chain couples TRBV29-1 to TRBJ2-1, with D perhaps matching TRBD2 (5 bases). Trimming left V 4 bases short and J 0 bases short, with 16 bases between. The germline gives CDR1 SQVTM, CDR2 ANQGSEA. The CDR3 has 16 residues. For the CDR3, the DNA is TGCAGCGTTGTTCCTGGTCTAGCAGCCTCCTACAATGAGCAGTTCTTC. It encodes CSVVPGLAASYNEQFF.

There are a few counts of this clonotype. The chain uses TRBV24-1 and TRBJ2-5; TRBD1 aligns across 9 bases. The ends lost 3 bases at V and 3 bases at J; junction bases unmatched: 4. The CDR3 consists of 15 residues. Germline lookup yields CDR1 KGHDR and CDR2 SFDVKD. CDR3 residues: CATSDSRQGEETQYF. The CDR3 DNA sequence: TGTGCCACCAGTGATAGCCGACAGGGGGAAGAGACCCAGTACTTC.

The chain joins TRBV20-1 to TRBJ2-1, with unresolved D. The germline V gene encodes CDR1 DFQATT and CDR2 SNEGSKA (reference sequence). This CDR3 comprises 14 residues. Trimming cost V 2 bases and J 9 bases, with 17 bases left between them. The CDR3 loop is CSARLLEACSEQFF. The CDR3 DNA sequence: TGCAGTGCTAGACTTCTAGAGGCGTGCAGTGAGCAGTTCTTC.

V gene TRBV7-9 combines with J gene TRBJ1-5; tentative D call: TRBD1 (5 bases). This CDR3 is built from 12 residues. Germline assignment: CDR1 SEHNR and CDR2 FQNEAQ (reference sequence). V shed 5 bases and J shed 9 bases, with 11 bases lying between them. CDR3 DNA sequence: TGTGCCAGCAGCCTTGGGGCTCGGCCCCAGCATTTT. Amino acids: CASSLGARPQHF.

The table lists this clonotype with many counts. The gene calls are TRBV7-9 and TRBJ2-5; D not certain. V was shortened by 0 bases and J by 0 bases, with 5 bases between the two germline ends. The CDR3 has 14 amino acids. The germline gives CDR1 SEHNR, CDR2 FQNEAQ (reference sequence). CDR3: CASSLAKDQETQYF. The CDR3 bases are TGTGCCAGCAGCTTAGCGAAGGACCAAGAGACCCAGTACTTC. Looking up the rest from reference TRBV7-9 and TRBJ2-5 gives the full variable domain: DTGVSQNPRHKITKRGQNVTFRCDPISEHNRLYWYRQTLGQGPEFLTYFQNEAQLEKSRLLSDRFSAERPKGSFSTLEIQRTEQGDSAMYLCASSLAKDQETQYFGPGTRLLVL.

V usage is TRBV29-1 and J usage is TRBJ1-5; D gene ambiguous. Germline V gives CDR1 SQVTM, CDR2 ANQGSEA. Trimming pared 7 bases from V and 3 bases from J, leaving 13 bases between. There are 13 residues in the CDR3. Written as DNA, the CDR3 is TGCAGCGCCGGAAACGGGTACAATCAGCCCCAGCATTTT. The encoded protein is CSAGNGYNQPQHF.

This chain links TRBV20-1 with TRBJ1-5, with D unresolved. V lost 6 bases, J lost 0 bases, and 9 bases lay in between. Germline values: CDR1 DFQATT, CDR2 SNEGSKA (reference sequence). This CDR3 is built from 13 residues. The CDR3 sequence is CSAVRYSNQPQHF. In DNA, the CDR3 is TGCAGTGCGGTAAGATATAGCAATCAGCCCCAGCATTTT.

This chain joins TRBV6-6 and TRBJ2-7; D gene ambiguous. The tail of the sequence fits TRBJ2-1 better, so the J call may be wrong. There are 17 residues in the CDR3. Germline values: CDR1 MNHNY, CDR2 SVGAGI (reference sequence). The CDR3 DNA reads as TGTGCCAGCAGTTACCCCGTCCGGCGGAGCTCCTACAATGAGCAGTTCTTC. It codes for CASSYPVRRSSYNEQFF.

This clonotype has just a few counts. The rearrangement links TRBV18 to TRBJ1-2, with a weak D call TRBD1 (5 bases). The germline V gene encodes CDR1 KGHSH and CDR2 LQKENI. V was clipped by 3 bases and J by 4 bases, with 9 bases between them. This CDR3 spans 13 amino acids. CDR3 bases: TGTGCCAGCTCACCGGGGGAGTCCTATGGCTACACCTTC. It yields the protein CASSPGESYGYTF. Looking up the rest from reference TRBV18 and TRBJ1-2 gives the full variable domain: NAGVMQNPRHLVRRRGQEARLRCSPMKGHSHVYWYRQLPEEGLKFMVYLQKENIIDESGMPKERFSAEFPKEGPSILRIQQVVRGDSAAYFCASSPGESYGYTFGSGTRLTVV.

This clonotype was detected a few times. The chain combines TRBV13 with TRBJ1-2; tentative D call: TRBD1 (5 bases). This CDR3 is built from 14 residues. Germline V lookup: CDR1 PRHDT, CDR2 FYEKMQ (reference sequence). Trimming removed 6 bases from V and 8 bases from J, with 19 bases in between. CDR3: CASSSPGTPDGYTF. CDR3 in DNA: TGTGCCAGCAGTTCCCCCGGGACCCCAGACGGCTACACCTTC. Variable domain in full (rest from reference TRBV13 and TRBJ1-2): AAGVIQSPRHLIKEKRETATLKCYPIPRHDTVYWYQQGPGQDPQFLISFYEKMQSDKGSIPDRFSAQQFSDYHSELNMSSLELGDSALYFCASSSPGTPDGYTFGSGTRLTVV.

This clonotype occurred many times. The V call is TRBV5-8, the J call TRBJ2-7; D call uncertain. The CDR3 is 16 amino acids. V shed 0 bases and J shed 4 bases, with 17 bases lying between them. Per germline, CDR1 SGHTS and CDR2 YDEGEE. CDR3 amino acids: CASSLETLLRPYEQYF. CDR3 DNA: TGTGCCAGCAGCTTGGAGACCCTATTGAGGCCTTACGAGCAGTACTTC.

This clonotype was seen more than once but under ten times. This chain joins TRBV7-9 and TRBJ1-6; D remains unclear. The CDR3 length is 14 residues. Germline V CDR1 and CDR2: SEHNR, FQNEAQ (reference sequence). The germline V and J ends were trimmed by 1 base and 10 bases, with 11 bases remaining between them. The CDR3 coding sequence is TGTGCCAGCAGCTTAGGAGGCTATAGCTCACCCCTCCACTTT. Translating it yields CASSLGGYSSPLHF.